The T cell receptor beta chain described here comes from a study of vaccination effects on CD4 cells after COVID-19. About the research overall: Samples collected post-vaccine were obtained a median of 72 days after the second dose. General study findings and limits: Marked clonal contraction of both clone types appeared late after vaccination.

Expansion of antigen-specific CD4+ T cells with viral peptide pools was carried out by the ViraFEST assay before sequencing. After roughly 9 days in culture, the CD4+ T cells were isolated. Two-dose BNT162b2 or mRNA-1273 vaccination was given to participants. Each vaccine recipient was nucleocapsid antibody negative and had no prior SARS-CoV-2 infection. Fresh IL-2-containing medium replaced half the medium on days 3 and 7. V was clipped by 5 bases and J by 1 base; unmatched bases: 7. This CDR3 has 15 residues. The germline gives CDR1 SGHVS, CDR2 FQNEAQ. Assay used: immunoSEQ multiplex PCR; TCRdb lists only in-frame clones, some missing. The sample lists about 46,000 clones, 65% to 75% occurring once. Note on this clone: Its target is not known.

The chain combines TRBV7-8 with TRBJ1-2; 7 bases line up with TRBD1. Source: CD4+ T cells from PBMCs cultured with HCoV-OC43 spike peptides, taken after COVID-19 vaccination. Subset denoted: HCoV-OC43 spike overlapping peptide pool stimulation. The receptor was isolated from a human donor who received a COVID-19 vaccine. The CDR3 coding sequence is TGTGCCAGCAGCCCGCAGGGACAGCTTAACTATGGCTACACCTTC. It yields the protein CASSPQGQLNYGYTF.